This T cell receptor (beta chain) emerged from a study of beta chain features in type 1 diabetes. Expressed TCRB transcripts were sequenced because the isolated RNA had all been reverse transcribed beforehand. Method: immunoSEQ multiplex PCR; TCRdb's copy keeps in-frame clones and lacks some. The sample has approximately 330,000 clones, about 10% seen once; the top ten hold roughly 0.014%. General observations from the study: The naive, central memory and Treg TCRB repertoires looked more alike in patients than they did in healthy donors.

The length of the CDR3 is 18 residues. V shed 1 base and J 1 base; nucleotides not matched to a gene: 6. In germline, CDR1 is LNHNV, CDR2 YYDKDF (reference sequence). Concerning this clone: The antigen is undetermined.

The chain links TRBV15 to TRBJ2-1, with 11 bases fitting TRBD2. This TCR was recovered from a woman aged 25 to 39 in good health. Source material: naive CD4+ T cells from blood. In nucleotides, the CDR3 is TGTGCCACCAGCAGAGGCGGTCTAGCGGGAGGATCCTACAATGAGCAGTTCTTC. Translating it yields CATSRGGLAGGSYNEQFF.